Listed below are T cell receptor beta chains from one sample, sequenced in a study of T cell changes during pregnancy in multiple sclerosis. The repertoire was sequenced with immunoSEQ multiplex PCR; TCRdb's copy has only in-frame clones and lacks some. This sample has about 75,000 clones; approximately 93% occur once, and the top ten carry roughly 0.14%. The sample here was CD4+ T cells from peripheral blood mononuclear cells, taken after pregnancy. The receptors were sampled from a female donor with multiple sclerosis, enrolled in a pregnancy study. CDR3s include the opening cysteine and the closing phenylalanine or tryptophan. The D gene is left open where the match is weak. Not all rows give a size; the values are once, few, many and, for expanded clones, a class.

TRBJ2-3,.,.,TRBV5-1,TGCGCCAGCAGGGAGGGCGCCCCAGCGAGGGGAACGCAGTATTTT,CASREGAPARGTQYF
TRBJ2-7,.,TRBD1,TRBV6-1,TGTGCCAGCAGTGCCCAGACAGGGACGATTTACGAGCAGTACTTC,CASSAQTGTIYEQYF
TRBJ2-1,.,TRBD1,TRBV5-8,TGTGCCAGCAGTCAAGCCTCCGGGACAGGGTTTTCCTACAATGAGCAGTTCTTC,CASSQASGTGFSYNEQFF
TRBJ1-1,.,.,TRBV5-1,TGCGCCAGCAGCTTGGACAGTGTGAACACTGAAGCTTTCTTT,CASSLDSVNTEAFF
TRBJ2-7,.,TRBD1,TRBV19,TGTGCCAGTAGTATTAGGGACAGGGTAGGCGAGCAGTACTTC,CASSIRDRVGEQYF
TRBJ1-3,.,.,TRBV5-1,TGCGCCAGCAGCCCCGACAGCTACTCCGCTGGAAACACCATATATTTT,CASSPDSYSAGNTIYF
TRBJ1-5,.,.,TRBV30,TGTGCCTGGAGTGCAGTGAGGGGCAATCAGCCCCAGCATTTT,CAWSAVRGNQPQHF
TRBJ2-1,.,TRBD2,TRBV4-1,TGCGCCAGCAGCCAAACCGGGACTAGCGGGAGACTGGGGAATGAGCAGTTCTTC,CASSQTGTSGRLGNEQFF
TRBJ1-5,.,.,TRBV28,TGTGCCAGCAGCAGGGGATTCCAGCCCCAGCATTTT,CASSRGFQPQHF
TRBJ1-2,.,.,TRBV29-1,.,CSVVSLRGYTF
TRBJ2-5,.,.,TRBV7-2,TGTGCCAGCAGTCAACAGGGTCGGGAGACCCAGTACTTC,CASSQQGRETQYF
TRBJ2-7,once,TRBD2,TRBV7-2,TGTGCCAGCAGCTTTGGGACTAGCGGGAGGGTCGAGCAGTACTTC,CASSFGTSGRVEQYF
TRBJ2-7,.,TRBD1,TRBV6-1,TGTGCCAGCAACCCAACCGGGACAGGGACCTACGAGCAGTACTTC,CASNPTGTGTYEQYF
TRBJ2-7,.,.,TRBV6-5,TGTGCCAGCGGTCAGGCTTCATACGAGCAGTACTTC,CASGQASYEQYF
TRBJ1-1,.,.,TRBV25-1,TGTGCCAGCCGGGGTGGGAGTATGAACTCTGAAGCTTTCTTT,CASRGGSMNSEAFF
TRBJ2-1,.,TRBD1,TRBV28,TGTGCCAGCAGTTTAGGATCGAGTGGGACAGGGTACAATGAGCAGTTCTTC,CASSLGSSGTGYNEQFF
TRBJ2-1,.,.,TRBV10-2,TGCGCCAGCAGTGAGTCGTACAAATTGGGTCAGGTCTTC,CASSESYKLGQVF
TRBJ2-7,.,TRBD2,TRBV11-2,TGTGCCAGCAGCTTTGGGGCTAGCGGGACTTACGAGCAGTACTTC,CASSFGASGTYEQYF
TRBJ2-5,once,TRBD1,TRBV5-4,TGTGCCAGCAGCTTGTTTGACAGGGCATCAGAGACCCAGTACTTC,CASSLFDRASETQYF
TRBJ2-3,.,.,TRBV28,TGTGCCAGCAGTTACGGGGGGCCAGATACGCAGTATTTT,CASSYGGPDTQYF
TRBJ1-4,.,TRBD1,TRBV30,TGTGCCTGGAGTAACAGGGGGGCGGTTAATGAAAAACTGTTTTTT,CAWSNRGAVNEKLFF
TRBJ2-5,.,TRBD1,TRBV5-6,TGTGCCAGCAGCCATACAGGGGTTAAGGAGACCCAGTACTTC,CASSHTGVKETQYF
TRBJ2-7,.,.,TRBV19,TGTGCCAGTAGTATGCCCGGGGAGTCCAACGAGCAGTACTTC,CASSMPGESNEQYF
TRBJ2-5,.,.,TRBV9,TGTGCCAGCAGCGTAGAAACGGGGATCCAAGAGACCCAGTACTTC,CASSVETGIQETQYF
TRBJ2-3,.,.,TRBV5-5,TGTGCCAGCAGGCTTACAGGAGCAGATACGCAGTATTTT,CASRLTGADTQYF
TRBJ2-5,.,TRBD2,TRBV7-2,TGTGCCAGCAGCTATGCGGGAGGCGGAGAGACCCAGTACTTC,CASSYAGGGETQYF
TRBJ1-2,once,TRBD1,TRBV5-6,TGTGCCAGCAGCCCGCCGGGACAGGGAAGGGCTGGCTACACCTTC,CASSPPGQGRAGYTF
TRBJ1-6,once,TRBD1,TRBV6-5,TGTGCCAGCAGCGAGACGAGGGGGCGGGATTCACCCCTCCACTTT,CASSETRGRDSPLHF
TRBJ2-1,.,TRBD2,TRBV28,TGTGCCAGCAGTTTAAACTCCGGACGGCGGGAGTCCAATGAGCAGTTCTTC,CASSLNSGRRESNEQFF
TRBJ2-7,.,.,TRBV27,TGTGCCAGCAGTTTCAGGGATCGGTACGAGCAGTACTTC,CASSFRDRYEQYF
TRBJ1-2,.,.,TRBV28,TGTGCCAGCAGTCCGACCAGGCGTGACTATGGCTACACCTTC,CASSPTRRDYGYTF
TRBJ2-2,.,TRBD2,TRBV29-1,TGCAGCGTTAGCGGGAGCTACACCGGGGAGCTGTTTTTT,CSVSGSYTGELFF
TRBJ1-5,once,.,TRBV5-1,TGCGCCAGCAGCCCGGGGGGGCCGGGGGATCAGCCCCAGCATTTT,CASSPGGPGDQPQHF
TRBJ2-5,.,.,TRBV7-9,TGTGCCAGCAGCTTTTACCATAGCGGCGGAGAGACCCAGTACTTC,CASSFYHSGGETQYF
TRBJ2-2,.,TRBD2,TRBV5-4,TGTGCCAGCAGGACAAAGACTAGCGGGAGTACCGGGGAGCTGTTTTTT,CASRTKTSGSTGELFF
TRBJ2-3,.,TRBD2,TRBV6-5,TGTGCCAGCAGTTACTCGAAGCGGGAAGGGACAGATACGCAGTATTTT,CASSYSKREGTDTQYF
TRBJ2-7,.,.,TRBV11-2,TGTGCCAGCAGCCAGGTGGGCGACAGCTCCTACGAGCAGTACTTC,CASSQVGDSSYEQYF
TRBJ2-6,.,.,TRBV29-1,TGCAGCGTTGCGGGAAAACCTGGCTCTGGGGCCAACGTCCTGACTTTC,CSVAGKPGSGANVLTF
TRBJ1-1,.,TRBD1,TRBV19,TGTGCCAGTAGTCGGGACAGCCTCATTCAAGCTTTCTTT,CASSRDSLIQAFF
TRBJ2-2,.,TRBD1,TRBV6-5,TGTGCCAGCAGCAAAATGACAGGGGGCAGCGGGGAGCTGTTTTTT,CASSKMTGGSGELFF
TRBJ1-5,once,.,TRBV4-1,TGCGCCAGCAGCCAAGAGTACGGTGTCGCCCCTCGCCGGCCCCAGCATTTT,CASSQEYGVAPRRPQHF
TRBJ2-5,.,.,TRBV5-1,TGCGCCAGCAGCTTATTACAGGTGGGAGAGACCCAGTACTTC,CASSLLQVGETQYF
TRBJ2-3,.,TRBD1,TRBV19,TGTGCCAGTAGTATCAGGGACAGGGGAGGCAGGGGGGGCACAGATACGCAGTATTTT,CASSIRDRGGRGGTDTQYF
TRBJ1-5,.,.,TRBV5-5,TGTGCCAGCAGCGAAACTCCCGCAGGGCCCCAGCATTTT,CASSETPAGPQHF
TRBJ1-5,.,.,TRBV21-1,TGTGCCAGCAGCAAAGGGGACAGGGATAACAATCAGCCCCAGCATTTT,CASSKGDRDNNQPQHF
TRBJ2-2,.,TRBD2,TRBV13,TGTGCCAGCAGCGCCAGACTAGCGGGGAACACCGGGGAGCTGTTTTTT,CASSARLAGNTGELFF
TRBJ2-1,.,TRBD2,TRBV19,TGTGCCAGTAGGTGGACTAGCGGGAGAGCAGGTGAGCAGTTCTTC,CASRWTSGRAGEQFF
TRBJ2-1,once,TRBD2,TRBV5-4,TGTGCCAGCGGGGGAGGAGGGACTAGGGCGAATGAGCAGTTCTTC,CASGGGGTRANEQFF
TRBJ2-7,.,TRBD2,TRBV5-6,TGTGCCAGCAGCCCGACTAGCGGGCGCCCCTACGAGCAGTACTTC,CASSPTSGRPYEQYF
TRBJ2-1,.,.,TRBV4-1,TGCGCCAGCAGCCAAGGGCGTCCCTTCGGCCGGGACTCCTACAATGAGCAGTTCTTC,CASSQGRPFGRDSYNEQFF
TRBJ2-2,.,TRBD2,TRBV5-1,TGCGCCAGCAGCTTGGTGGAGAGCGGGGTGAGGAGCGGGGAGCTGTTTTTT,CASSLVESGVRSGELFF
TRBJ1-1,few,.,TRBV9,TGTGCCAGCAGCGTAGGATCCCCTGGTGAGCCTGAAGCTTTCTTT,CASSVGSPGEPEAFF
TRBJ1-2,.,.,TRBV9,TGTGCCAGCAGCGTACAAGTCTTTGCTAGAGACGGCTACACCTTC,CASSVQVFARDGYTF
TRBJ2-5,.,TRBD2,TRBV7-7,TGTGCTAGCAGCCAATCCGGACTAGCGGGAGGCGAGACCCAGTACTTC,CASSQSGLAGGETQYF
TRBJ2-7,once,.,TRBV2,TGTGCCAGCAGCCGCGCCCTAGATCTCTACGAGCAGTACTTC,CASSRALDLYEQYF
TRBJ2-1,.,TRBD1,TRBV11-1,TGTGCCAGCAGCCCTGGAGGGACAGGGACCGTCCAGTTCTTC,CASSPGGTGTVQFF
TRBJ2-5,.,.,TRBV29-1,TGCAGCGTTGGATCCTATGGAGGAGGAGAGACCCAGTACTTC,CSVGSYGGGETQYF
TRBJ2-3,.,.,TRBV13,TGTGCCAGCAGCTTAGGCCATCGGCGGACGGGAGAGAGTGGAGATACGCAGTATTTT,CASSLGHRRTGESGDTQYF
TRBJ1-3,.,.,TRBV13,TGTGCCAGCAGCTTAGATAGTGGACAGTACTCTGGAAACACCATATATTTT,CASSLDSGQYSGNTIYF
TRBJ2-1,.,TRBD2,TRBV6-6,TGTGCCAGCAGCCGGACTAGCGGGAGCTCCTACAATGAGCAGTTCTTC,CASSRTSGSSYNEQFF